Listed below are T cell receptor beta chains from one sample, sequenced in a study of T-cell reconstitution after alpha-beta-depleted transplantation in children. TCRdb reprocessed the PCR reads with MiXCR, giving one entry per CDR3 protein. The data contain about 980,000 distinct CDR3 sequences, less than 30% of them singletons. The sample in question was PBMCs, mostly from graft donor cells, obtained 360 days after TCRalphabeta/CD19-depleted stem cell transplant. The receptors stem from a boy in the first two years of life who had a stem cell transplant for SCID, so the T cells may come from the graft donor. Each CDR3 is given without its conserved first and last residue. Not all rows give a size; the values are once, few, many and, for expanded clones, a class.

CDR3,size,J,V
SATGTGRGKVVDTEAF,-,TRBJ1-1,TRBV20-1
ATSDQYNEQF,-,TRBJ2-1,TRBV24-1
SVRDRYKEKLF,-,TRBJ1-4,TRBV29-1
ASSLNGFSNQPQH,-,TRBJ1-5,TRBV5-5
ASSRGQGVNSPLH,many,TRBJ1-6,TRBV4-2
ASSFPGQGAFTDTQY,once,TRBJ2-3,TRBV7-2
ASSEMSYWVSRGELF,few,TRBJ2-2,TRBV6-1
ASSGGLAGALYEQY,-,TRBJ2-7,TRBV7-2
ASSSLGGTRPDTQY,few,TRBJ2-3,TRBV12-3/TRBV12-4
ASSLSMGRGGTEAF,once,TRBJ1-1,TRBV5-1
ASSEALWGPNEQY,few,TRBJ2-7,TRBV2
ASGQLSGGVETQY,-,TRBJ2-5,TRBV12-5
ASSYSVARGRTGYEQY,-,TRBJ2-7,TRBV6-5
ASSHPAGADTQY,-,TRBJ2-3,TRBV7-8
ASSETLAPDTQY,-,TRBJ2-3,TRBV2
ASGTSGARGETQY,-,TRBJ2-5,TRBV27
SARDGYTEAF,-,TRBJ1-1,TRBV20-1
ASSFGQGRDLVEAF,-,TRBJ1-1,TRBV12-3/TRBV12-4
SVVGLGRFGYT,-,TRBJ1-2,TRBV29-1
ASSLGWGPMNTEAF,few,TRBJ1-1,TRBV5-6
ASSFRGPRMSEQF,few,TRBJ2-1,TRBV12-3/TRBV12-4
ASSLFSGGYEQY,-,TRBJ2-7,TRBV12-3/TRBV12-4
ASSRSRSDLDRAGNEQF,-,TRBJ2-1,TRBV18
ASSLVPPLGRADYNEQF,few,TRBJ2-1,TRBV5-1
ASWDRGGEQY,once,TRBJ2-7,TRBV25-1
ASSLARWDEQF,many,TRBJ2-1,TRBV12-3/TRBV12-4
ASRTSFDTQY,-,TRBJ2-3,TRBV12-3/TRBV12-4
ASSQGTGTTYNEQF,-,TRBJ2-1,TRBV3-1
ASSYRLMAF,-,TRBJ1-1,TRBV6-2/TRBV6-3
SVVHLGQGFRNTEAF,-,TRBJ1-1,TRBV29-1
SAGAWADTQY,few,TRBJ2-3,TRBV20-1
ASSLQDRGYDTQY,-,TRBJ2-3,TRBV12-3/TRBV12-4
SASRDTFNQPQH,few,TRBJ1-5,TRBV20-1
ASSPLPAGTGATEAF,-,TRBJ1-1,TRBV6-5
SAQAANTGELF,-,TRBJ2-2,TRBV20-1
ASSPVDLAGGFSGANVLT,-,TRBJ2-6,TRBV18
ATSDKAGGPDTQY,few,TRBJ2-3,TRBV24-1
ASSLGLSGGPTDTQY,-,TRBJ2-3,TRBV7-6
AISDPENYEQY,-,TRBJ2-7,TRBV10-3
ASRGGQGKYSGNTIY,-,TRBJ1-3,TRBV2
ASSEVLPGFYNEQF,-,TRBJ2-1,TRBV2
ATSRDSRSNTGELF,-,TRBJ2-2,TRBV15
ASSLQSGLAGSETQY,few,TRBJ2-5,TRBV5-1
ASSLRPVEYGYT,-,TRBJ1-2,TRBV3-1
ASSSGTAGWPNYGYT,once,TRBJ1-2,TRBV7-8
ASSQGGTRRSYNEQF,few,TRBJ2-1,TRBV3-1
ASSPRQTRVAYEQY,few,TRBJ2-7,TRBV18
ASSVGQWDQPQH,-,TRBJ1-5,TRBV12-3/TRBV12-4
ASSLVMAGELF,few,TRBJ2-2,TRBV7-9
ASSLNRVGETQY,-,TRBJ2-5,TRBV5-1
SAQQVNSNQPQH,-,TRBJ1-5,TRBV20-1
ASSPKNFINTEAF,-,TRBJ1-1,TRBV11-1
SVGGDSTYEQY,-,TRBJ2-7,TRBV29-1
ASSHMPQGNTEAF,-,TRBJ1-1,TRBV4-2
ASGPQGSRNTEAF,-,TRBJ1-1,TRBV12-5
ASTRTRDTEAF,-,TRBJ1-1,TRBV6-1
ASSLAGFRANTGELF,few,TRBJ2-2,TRBV12-3/TRBV12-4
ASSLDGAGPSTDTQY,-,TRBJ2-3,TRBV11-2
ATSRDKQVPYEQY,few,TRBJ2-7,TRBV15
AISVLLVRDGGELF,-,TRBJ2-2,TRBV10-3